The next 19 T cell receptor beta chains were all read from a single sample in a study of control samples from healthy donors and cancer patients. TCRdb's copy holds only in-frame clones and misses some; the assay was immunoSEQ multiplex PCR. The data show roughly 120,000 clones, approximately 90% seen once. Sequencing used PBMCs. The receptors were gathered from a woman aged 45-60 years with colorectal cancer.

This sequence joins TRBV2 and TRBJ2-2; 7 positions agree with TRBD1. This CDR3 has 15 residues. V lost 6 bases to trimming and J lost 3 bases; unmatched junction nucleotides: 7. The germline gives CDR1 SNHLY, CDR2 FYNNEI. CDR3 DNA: TGTGCCAGCAGCTTAAGACAGGGTGACACCGGGGAGCTGTTTTTT. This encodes CASSLRQGDTGELFF.

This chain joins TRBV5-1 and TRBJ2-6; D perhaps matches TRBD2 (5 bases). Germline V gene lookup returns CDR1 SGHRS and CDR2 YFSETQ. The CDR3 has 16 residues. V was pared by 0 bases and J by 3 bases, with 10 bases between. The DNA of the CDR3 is TGCGCCAGCAGCTTGGGAGAGGGTGGTGGGGCCAACGTCCTGACTTTC. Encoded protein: CASSLGEGGGANVLTF.

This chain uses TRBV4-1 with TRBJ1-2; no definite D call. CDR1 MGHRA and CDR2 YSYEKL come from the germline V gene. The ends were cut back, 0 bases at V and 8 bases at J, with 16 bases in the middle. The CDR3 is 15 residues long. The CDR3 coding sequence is TGCGCCAGCAGCCAAGAGTACGAAGGGCTGAACGGCTACACCTTC. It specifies CASSQEYEGLNGYTF.

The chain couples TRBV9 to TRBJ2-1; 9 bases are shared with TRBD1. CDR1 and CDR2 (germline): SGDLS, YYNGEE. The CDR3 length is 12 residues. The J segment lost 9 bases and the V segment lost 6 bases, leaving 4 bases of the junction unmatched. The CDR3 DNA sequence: TGTGCCAGCACCACAGGGGGCGGTGAGCAGTTCTTC. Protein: CASTTGGGEQFF.

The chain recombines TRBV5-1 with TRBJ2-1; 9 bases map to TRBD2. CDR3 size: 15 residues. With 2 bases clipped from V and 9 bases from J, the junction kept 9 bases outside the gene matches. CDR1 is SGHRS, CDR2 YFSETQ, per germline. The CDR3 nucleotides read TGCGCCAGCAGCTTAAATAGCGGGGGTCAATCTGAGCAGTTCTTC. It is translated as CASSLNSGGQSEQFF. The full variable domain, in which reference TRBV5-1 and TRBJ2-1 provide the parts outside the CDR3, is KAGVTQTPRYLIKTRGQQVTLSCSPISGHRSVSWYQQTPGQGLQFLFEYFSETQRNKGNFPGRFSGRQFSNSRSEMNVSTLELGDSALYLCASSLNSGGQSEQFFGPGTRLTVL.

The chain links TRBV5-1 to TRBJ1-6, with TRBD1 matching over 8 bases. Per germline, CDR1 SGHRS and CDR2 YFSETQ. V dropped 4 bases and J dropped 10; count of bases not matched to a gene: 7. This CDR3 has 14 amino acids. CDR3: CASSPGQGKSPLHF. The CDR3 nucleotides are TGCGCCAGCAGCCCCGGACAGGGAAAGTCACCCCTCCACTTT.

Written as DNA, the CDR3 is TGTGCCAGCAGTCCGCGGACAGGGGCTGACTATGGCTACACCTTC. Protein product: CASSPRTGADYGYTF. This chain joins TRBV6-5 and TRBJ1-2; 9 bases align to TRBD1. Germline V gene lookup returns CDR1 MNHEY and CDR2 SVGAGI. V lost 5 bases to trimming and J lost 3 bases; unmatched junction nucleotides: 7. This CDR3 comprises 15 residues.

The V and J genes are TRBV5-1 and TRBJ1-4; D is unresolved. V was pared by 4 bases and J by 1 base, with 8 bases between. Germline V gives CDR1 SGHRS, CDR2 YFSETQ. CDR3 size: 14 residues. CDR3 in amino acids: CASSPTETNEKLFF. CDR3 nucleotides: TGCGCCAGCAGCCCCACAGAAACTAATGAAAAACTGTTTTTT.

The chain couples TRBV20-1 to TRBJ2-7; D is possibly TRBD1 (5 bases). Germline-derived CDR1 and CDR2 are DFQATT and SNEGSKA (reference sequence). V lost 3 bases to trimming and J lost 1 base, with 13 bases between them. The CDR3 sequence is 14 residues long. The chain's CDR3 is CSASGAGSSYEQYF. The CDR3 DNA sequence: TGCAGTGCTAGTGGCGCAGGGTCTTCCTACGAGCAGTACTTC.

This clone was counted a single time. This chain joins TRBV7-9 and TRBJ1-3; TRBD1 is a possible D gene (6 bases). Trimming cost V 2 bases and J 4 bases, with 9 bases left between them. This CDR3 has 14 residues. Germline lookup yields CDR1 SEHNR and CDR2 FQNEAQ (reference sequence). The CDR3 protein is CASSLNRAGNTIYF. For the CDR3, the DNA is TGTGCCAGCAGCTTAAACAGGGCGGGAAACACCATATATTTT.

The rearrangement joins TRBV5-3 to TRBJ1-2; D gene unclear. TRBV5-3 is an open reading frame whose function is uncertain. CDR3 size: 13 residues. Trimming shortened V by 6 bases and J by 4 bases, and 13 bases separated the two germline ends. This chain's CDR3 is CARTVVPCYGYTF. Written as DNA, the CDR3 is TGTGCCAGAACGGTTGTCCCTTGCTATGGCTACACCTTC.

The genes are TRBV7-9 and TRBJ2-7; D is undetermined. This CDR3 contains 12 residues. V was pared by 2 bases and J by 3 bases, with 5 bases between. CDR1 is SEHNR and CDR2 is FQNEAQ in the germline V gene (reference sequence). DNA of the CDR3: TGTGCCAGCAGCTTATGGGGCTACGAGCAGTACTTC. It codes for CASSLWGYEQYF.

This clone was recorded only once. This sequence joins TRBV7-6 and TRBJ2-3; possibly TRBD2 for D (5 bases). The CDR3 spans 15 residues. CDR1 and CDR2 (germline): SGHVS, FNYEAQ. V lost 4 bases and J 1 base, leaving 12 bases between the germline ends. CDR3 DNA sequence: TGTGCCAGCAGCTCGAGGACCGGGGGCACAGATACGCAGTATTTT. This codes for CASSSRTGGTDTQYF. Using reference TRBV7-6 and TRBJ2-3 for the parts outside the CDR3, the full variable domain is GAGVSQSPRYKVTKRGQDVALRCDPISGHVSLYWYRQALGQGPEFLTYFNYEAQQDKSGLPNDRFSAERPEGSISTLTIQRTEQRDSAMYRCASSSRTGGTDTQYFGPGTRLTVL.

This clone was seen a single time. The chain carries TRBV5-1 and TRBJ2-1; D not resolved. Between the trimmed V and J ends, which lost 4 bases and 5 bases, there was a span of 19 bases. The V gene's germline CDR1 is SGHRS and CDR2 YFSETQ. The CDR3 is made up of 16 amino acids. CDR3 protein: CASSQLNPAANNEQFF. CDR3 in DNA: TGCGCCAGCAGCCAACTCAACCCGGCCGCGAACAATGAGCAGTTCTTC.

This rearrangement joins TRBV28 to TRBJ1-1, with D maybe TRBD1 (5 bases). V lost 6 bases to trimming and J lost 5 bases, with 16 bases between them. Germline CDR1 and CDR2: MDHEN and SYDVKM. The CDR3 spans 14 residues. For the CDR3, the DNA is TGTGCCAGCAGCCCTTTGGGGGAGGGAACTGAAGCTTTCTTT. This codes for CASSPLGEGTEAFF.

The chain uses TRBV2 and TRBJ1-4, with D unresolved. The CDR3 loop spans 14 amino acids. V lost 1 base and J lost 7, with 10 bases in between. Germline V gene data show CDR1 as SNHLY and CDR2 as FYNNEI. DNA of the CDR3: TGTGCCAGCAGTGAAGTGGGATACGGTGAAAAACTGTTTTTT. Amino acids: CASSEVGYGEKLFF.

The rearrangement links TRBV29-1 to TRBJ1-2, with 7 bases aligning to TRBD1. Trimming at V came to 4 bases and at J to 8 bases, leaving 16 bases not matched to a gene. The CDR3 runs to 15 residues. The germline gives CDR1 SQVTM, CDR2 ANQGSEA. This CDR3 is CSVVIADRALRGYTF. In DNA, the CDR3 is TGCAGCGTTGTTATCGCCGACAGGGCCCTCCGCGGCTACACCTTC.

The CDR3 here is CASSVGDQPQHF. CDR3 DNA: TGTGCCAGCAGTGTGGGGGATCAGCCCCAGCATTTT. The chain has TRBV12-3 or TRBV12-4 and TRBJ1-5; maybe TRBD1 (5 bases). CDR3 size: 12 residues. Deletions cut 5 bases from V and 5 bases from J, with 7 bases between.

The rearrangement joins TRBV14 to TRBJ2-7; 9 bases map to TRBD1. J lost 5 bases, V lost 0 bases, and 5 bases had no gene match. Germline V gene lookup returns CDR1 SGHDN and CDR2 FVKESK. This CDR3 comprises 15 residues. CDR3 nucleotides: TGTGCCAGCAGCCAAGAGGGACAGGGCGTCCACGAGCAGTACTTC. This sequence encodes CASSQEGQGVHEQYF.